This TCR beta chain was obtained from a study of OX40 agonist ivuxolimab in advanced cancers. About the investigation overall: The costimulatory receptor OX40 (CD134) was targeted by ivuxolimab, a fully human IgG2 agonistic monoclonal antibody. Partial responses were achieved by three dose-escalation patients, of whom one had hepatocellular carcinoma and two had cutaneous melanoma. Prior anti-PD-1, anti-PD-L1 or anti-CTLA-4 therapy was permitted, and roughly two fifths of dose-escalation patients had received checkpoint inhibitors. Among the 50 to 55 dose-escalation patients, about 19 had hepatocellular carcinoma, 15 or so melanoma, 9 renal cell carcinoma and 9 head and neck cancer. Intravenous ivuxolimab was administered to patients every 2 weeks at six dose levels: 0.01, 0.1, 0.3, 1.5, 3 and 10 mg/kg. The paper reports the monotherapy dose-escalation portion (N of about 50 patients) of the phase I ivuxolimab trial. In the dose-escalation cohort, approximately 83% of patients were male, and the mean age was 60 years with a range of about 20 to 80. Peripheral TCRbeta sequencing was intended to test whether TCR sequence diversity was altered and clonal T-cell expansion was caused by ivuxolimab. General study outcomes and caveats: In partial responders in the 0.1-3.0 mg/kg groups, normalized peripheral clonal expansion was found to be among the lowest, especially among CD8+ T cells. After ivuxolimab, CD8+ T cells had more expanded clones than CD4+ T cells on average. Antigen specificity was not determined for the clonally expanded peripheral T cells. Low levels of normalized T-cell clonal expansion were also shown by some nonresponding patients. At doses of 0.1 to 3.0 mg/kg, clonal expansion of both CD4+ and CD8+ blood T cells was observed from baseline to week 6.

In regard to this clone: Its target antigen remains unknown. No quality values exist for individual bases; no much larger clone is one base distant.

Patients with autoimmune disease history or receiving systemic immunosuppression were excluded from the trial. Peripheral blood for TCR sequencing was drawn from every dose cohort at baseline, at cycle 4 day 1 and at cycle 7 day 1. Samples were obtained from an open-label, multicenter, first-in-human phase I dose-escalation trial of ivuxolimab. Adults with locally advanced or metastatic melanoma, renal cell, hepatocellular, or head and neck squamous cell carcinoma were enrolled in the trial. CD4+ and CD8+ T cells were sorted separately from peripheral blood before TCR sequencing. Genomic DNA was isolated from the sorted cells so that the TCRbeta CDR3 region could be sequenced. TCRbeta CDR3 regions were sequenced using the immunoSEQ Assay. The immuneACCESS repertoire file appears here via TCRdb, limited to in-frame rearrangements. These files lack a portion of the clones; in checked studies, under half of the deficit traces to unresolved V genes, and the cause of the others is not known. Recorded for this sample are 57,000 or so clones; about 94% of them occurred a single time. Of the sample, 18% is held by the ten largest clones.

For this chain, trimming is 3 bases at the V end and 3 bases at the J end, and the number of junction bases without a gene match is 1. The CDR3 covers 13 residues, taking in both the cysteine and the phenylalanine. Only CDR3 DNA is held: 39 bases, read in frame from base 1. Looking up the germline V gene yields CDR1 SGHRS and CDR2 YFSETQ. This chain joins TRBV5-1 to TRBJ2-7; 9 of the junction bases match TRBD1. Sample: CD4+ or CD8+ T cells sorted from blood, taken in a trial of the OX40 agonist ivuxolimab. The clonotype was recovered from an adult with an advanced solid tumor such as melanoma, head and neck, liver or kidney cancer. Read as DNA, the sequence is TGCGCCAGCAGCTCGACAGGGGGCTACGAGCAGTACTTC. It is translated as CASSSTGGYEQYF.